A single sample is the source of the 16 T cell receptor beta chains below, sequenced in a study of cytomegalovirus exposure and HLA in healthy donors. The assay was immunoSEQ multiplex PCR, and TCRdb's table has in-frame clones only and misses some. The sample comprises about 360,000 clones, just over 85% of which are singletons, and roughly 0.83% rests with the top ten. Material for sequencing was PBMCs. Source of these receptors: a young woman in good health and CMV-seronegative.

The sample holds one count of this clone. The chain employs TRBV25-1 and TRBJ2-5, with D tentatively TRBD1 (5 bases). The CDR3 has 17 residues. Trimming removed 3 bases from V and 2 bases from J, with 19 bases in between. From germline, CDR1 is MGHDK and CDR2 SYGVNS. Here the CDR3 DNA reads TGTGCCAGCAGTGACGACCCCAGGACACCTCCGCAAGAGACCCAGTACTTC. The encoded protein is CASSDDPRTPPQETQYF.

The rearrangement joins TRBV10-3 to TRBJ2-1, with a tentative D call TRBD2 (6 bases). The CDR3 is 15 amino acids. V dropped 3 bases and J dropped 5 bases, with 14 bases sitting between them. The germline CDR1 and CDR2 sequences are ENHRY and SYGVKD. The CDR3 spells CAISEGRERNNEQFF. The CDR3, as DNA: TGTGCCATCAGTGAAGGGCGGGAAAGGAACAATGAGCAGTTCTTC.

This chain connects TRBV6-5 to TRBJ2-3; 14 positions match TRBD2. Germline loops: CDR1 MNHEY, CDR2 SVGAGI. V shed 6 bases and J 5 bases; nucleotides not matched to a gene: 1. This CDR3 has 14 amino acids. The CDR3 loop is CASRTSGRGDTQYF. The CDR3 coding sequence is TGTGCCAGCAGGACTAGCGGGAGGGGAGATACGCAGTATTTT.

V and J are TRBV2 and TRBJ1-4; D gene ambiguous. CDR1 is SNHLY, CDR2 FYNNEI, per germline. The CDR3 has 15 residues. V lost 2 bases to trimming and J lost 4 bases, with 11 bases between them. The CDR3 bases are TGTGCCAGCAGTGAACTGGCAGTTATTAATGAAAAACTGTTTTTT. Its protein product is CASSELAVINEKLFF.

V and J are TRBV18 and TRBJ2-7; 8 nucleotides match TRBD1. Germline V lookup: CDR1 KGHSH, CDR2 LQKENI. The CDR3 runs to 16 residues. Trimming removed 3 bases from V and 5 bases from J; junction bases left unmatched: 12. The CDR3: CASSPQGAGMADEQYF. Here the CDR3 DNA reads TGTGCCAGCTCACCCCAGGGGGCAGGGATGGCGGACGAGCAGTACTTC.

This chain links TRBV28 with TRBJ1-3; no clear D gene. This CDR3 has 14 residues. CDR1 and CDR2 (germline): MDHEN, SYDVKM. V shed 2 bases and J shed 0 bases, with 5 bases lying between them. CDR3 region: CASSLSSSGNTIYF. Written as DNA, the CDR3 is TGTGCCAGCAGTTTAAGTAGCTCTGGAAACACCATATATTTT. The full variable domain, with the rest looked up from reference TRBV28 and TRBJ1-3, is DVKVTQSSRYLVKRTGEKVFLECVQDMDHENMFWYRQDPGLGLRLIYFSYDVKMKEKGDIPEGYSVSREKKERFSLILESASTNQTSMYLCASSLSSSGNTIYFGEGSWLTVV.

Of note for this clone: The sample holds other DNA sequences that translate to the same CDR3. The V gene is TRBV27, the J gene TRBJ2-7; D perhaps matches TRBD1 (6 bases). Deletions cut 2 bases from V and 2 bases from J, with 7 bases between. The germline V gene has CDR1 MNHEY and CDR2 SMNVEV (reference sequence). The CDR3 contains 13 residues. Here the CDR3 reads CASSLAGAYEQYF. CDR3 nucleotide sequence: TGTGCCAGCAGTTTAGCAGGGGCCTACGAGCAGTACTTC.

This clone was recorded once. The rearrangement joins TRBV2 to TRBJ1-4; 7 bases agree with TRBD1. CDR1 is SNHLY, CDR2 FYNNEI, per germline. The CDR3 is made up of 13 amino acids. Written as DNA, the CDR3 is TGTGCTCAGCGTGGGACAGTAAATGAAAAACTGTTTTTT. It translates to CAQRGTVNEKLFF.

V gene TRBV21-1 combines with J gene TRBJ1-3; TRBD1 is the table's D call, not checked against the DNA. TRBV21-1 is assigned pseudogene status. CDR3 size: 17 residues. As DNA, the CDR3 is TGTGCCAGCATGGAGGACAGCCCCGGCCGTTTCGGAAACACCATATATTTT. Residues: CASMEDSPGRFGNTIYF.

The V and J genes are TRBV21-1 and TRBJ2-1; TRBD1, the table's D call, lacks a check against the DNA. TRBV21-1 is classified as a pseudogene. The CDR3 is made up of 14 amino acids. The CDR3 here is CASSVTGSYNEQFF. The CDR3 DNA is TGTGCCAGCAGCGTGACAGGGTCCTACAATGAGCAGTTCTTC.

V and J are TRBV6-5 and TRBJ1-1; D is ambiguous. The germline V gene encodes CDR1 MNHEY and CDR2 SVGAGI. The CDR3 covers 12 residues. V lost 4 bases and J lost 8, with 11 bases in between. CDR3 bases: TGTGCCAGCAGTTCGACATCGGGAGAAGCTTTCTTT. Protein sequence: CASSSTSGEAFF.

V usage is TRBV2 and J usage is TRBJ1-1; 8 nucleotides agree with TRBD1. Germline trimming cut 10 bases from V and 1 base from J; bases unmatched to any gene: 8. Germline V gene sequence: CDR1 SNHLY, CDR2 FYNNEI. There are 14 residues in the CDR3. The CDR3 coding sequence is TGTGCCATCTCTGGGGGACAGGAGAACACTGAAGCTTTCTTT. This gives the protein CAISGGQENTEAFF.

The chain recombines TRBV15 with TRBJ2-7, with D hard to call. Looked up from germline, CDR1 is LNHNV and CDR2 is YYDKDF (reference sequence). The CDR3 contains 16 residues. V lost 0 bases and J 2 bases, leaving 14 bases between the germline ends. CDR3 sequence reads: CATSRDHSFLTYEQYF. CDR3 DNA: TGTGCCACCAGCAGAGATCACTCGTTCTTAACCTACGAGCAGTACTTC.

The CDR3 reads CASSPRETQYF. CDR3 bases: TGTGCCAGCAGCCCCAGGGAGACCCAGTACTTC. This sequence joins TRBV7-9 and TRBJ2-5, with unresolved D. Germline CDR1 is SEHNR and CDR2 is FQNEAQ (reference sequence). V gave up 5 bases and J gave up 5 bases, with 6 bases separating them. The CDR3 runs to 11 residues.

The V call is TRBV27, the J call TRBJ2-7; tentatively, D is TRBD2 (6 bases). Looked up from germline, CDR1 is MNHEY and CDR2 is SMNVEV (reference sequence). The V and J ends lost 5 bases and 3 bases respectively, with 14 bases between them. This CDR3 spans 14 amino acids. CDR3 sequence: CASSPTGLIYEQYF. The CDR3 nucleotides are TGTGCCAGCAGTCCGACGGGACTGATCTACGAGCAGTACTTC.

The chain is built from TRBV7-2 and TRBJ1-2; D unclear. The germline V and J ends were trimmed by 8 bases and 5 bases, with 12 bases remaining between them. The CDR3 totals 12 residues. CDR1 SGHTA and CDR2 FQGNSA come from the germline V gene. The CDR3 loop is CASSGVGYGYTF. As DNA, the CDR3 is TGTGCCAGCTCCGGGGTAGGGTATGGCTACACCTTC. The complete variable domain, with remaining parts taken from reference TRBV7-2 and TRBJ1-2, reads GAGVSQSPSNKVTEKGKDVELRCDPISGHTALYWYRQSLGQGLEFLIYFQGNSAPDKSGLPSDRFSAERTGGSVSTLTIQRTQQEDSAVYLCASSGVGYGYTFGSGTRLTVV.